The following is a T cell receptor beta chain sequence with its context. This entry comes from a study of blood T cell repertoires in COVID-19. Looking at the study overall: The United States, Italy and Spain were the sources of the acute and convalescent COVID-19 samples.

TCRdb's table, derived via immunoSEQ multiplex PCR, lists solely in-frame clones and lacks some. The repertoire holds over 20,000 clones, with 92% as singletons. Germline V gene lookup returns CDR1 SGHTA and CDR2 FQGNSA. The CDR3 covers 16 residues. V gave up 5 bases and J gave up 2 bases; unmatched junction bases: 8. This sequence joins TRBV7-2 and TRBJ2-7; the match to TRBD1 covers 11 bases. The receptor was derived from a human donor in a cohort sampled during active COVID-19. Sample: peripheral blood. This CDR3 reads CASSEGAGQGAYEQYF. DNA of the CDR3: TGTGCCAGCAGCGAGGGTGCGGGACAGGGGGCCTACGAGCAGTACTTC.